Below, 25 T cell receptor beta chains from the same sample are listed, as sequenced in a study of cytomegalovirus exposure and HLA in healthy donors. The PCR made use of 60 Vbeta and 13 Jbeta primers. Data came from immunoSEQ multiplex PCR; TCRdb stores just in-frame clones and leaves some out. The repertoire shows approximately 150,000 clones; the top ten hold roughly 1.4%. The material sequenced was PBMCs. The receptors come from a middle-aged woman in good health and CMV-seronegative.

As for this clone: The sample carries other DNA sequences with the same CDR3. The chain carries TRBV29-1 and TRBJ1-1, with a tentative D call TRBD1 (6 bases). Germline CDR1 SQVTM, CDR2 ANQGSEA. The CDR3 spans 12 residues. The ends were cut back, 5 bases at V and 1 base at J, with 8 bases in the middle. CDR3 nucleotide sequence: TGCAGCGTTAAACAGGGGAACACTGAAGCTTTCTTT. Encoded protein: CSVKQGNTEAFF.

The chain is built from TRBV7-2 and TRBJ2-5; D is possibly TRBD2 (5 bases). The CDR3 has 16 amino acids. Per the germline V gene, CDR1 is SGHTA and CDR2 is FQGNSA. V was shortened by 1 base and J by 2 bases, with 14 bases between the two germline ends. In DNA, the CDR3 is TGTGCCAGCAGCTTAGTTAGCCAGCAGCGGCAAGAGACCCAGTACTTC. Its protein product is CASSLVSQQRQETQYF.

The chain recombines TRBV19 with TRBJ1-5, with D unresolved. The CDR3 has 14 amino acids. CDR1 and CDR2 (germline): LNHDA, SQIVND (reference sequence). The V end was cut by 2 bases, the J end by 0 bases, with 5 bases between. The CDR3: CASSIFHSNQPQHF. CDR3 bases: TGTGCCAGTAGTATATTTCATAGCAATCAGCCCCAGCATTTT.

The J gene is TRBJ2-7, the V gene TRBV4-3; 9 positions match TRBD1. Germline CDR1 and CDR2: LGHNA and YSLEER. This CDR3 has 15 amino acids. J was trimmed by 5 bases and V by 0 bases; bases with no gene match: 5. The CDR3 nucleotides are TGCGCCAGCAGCCAAGAACTAACAGGGGGCAACGAGCAGTACTTC. Translated, it gives CASSQELTGGNEQYF.

J is TRBJ2-3 and V is TRBV10-3; the D gene is possibly TRBD2 (6 bases). In germline, CDR1 is ENHRY, CDR2 SYGVKD. The CDR3 consists of 13 residues. Trimming took off 3 bases at V and 6 bases at J, with 10 bases between the two ends. The CDR3 DNA reads TGTGCCATCAGTGAAGGCGGGGTCGATACGCAGTATTTT. It yields the protein CAISEGGVDTQYF.

This chain links TRBV14 with TRBJ1-4; TRBD1 matches at 9 bases. Germline assignment: CDR1 SGHDN and CDR2 FVKESK. V shed 4 bases, J shed 5 bases, and the junction held 11 bases outside the gene matches. The CDR3 length is 17 residues. CDR3 protein: CASSLRPVGQGNEKLFF. CDR3 DNA: TGTGCCAGCAGCCTAAGGCCGGTCGGACAGGGGAATGAAAAACTGTTTTTT.

V and J are TRBV14 and TRBJ2-1; D is possibly TRBD2 (5 bases). Germline V gives CDR1 SGHDN, CDR2 FVKESK. The V end was cut by 0 bases, the J end by 0 bases, with 15 bases between. This CDR3 region has 18 residues. For the CDR3, the DNA is TGTGCCAGCAGCCAAGATAGTTCCCCGGGGAGCTCCTACAATGAGCAGTTCTTC. Residues: CASSQDSSPGSSYNEQFF. Full variable domain (rest looked up from reference TRBV14 and TRBJ2-1): EAGVTQFPSHSVIEKGQTVTLRCDPISGHDNLYWYRRVMGKEIKFLLHFVKESKQDESGMPNNRFLAERTGGTYSTLKVQPAELEDSGVYFCASSQDSSPGSSYNEQFFGPGTRLTVL.

This chain links TRBV2 with TRBJ2-1; TRBD1 might be the D (5 bases). The CDR3 sequence is 12 residues long. V lost 7 bases and J 7 bases, leaving 11 bases between the germline ends. Germline V gene sequence: CDR1 SNHLY, CDR2 FYNNEI. CDR3 DNA: TGTGCCAGCAAGGGGCTCGGGAATGAGCAGTTCTTC. Protein: CASKGLGNEQFF. The full variable domain, in which reference TRBV2 and TRBJ2-1 provide the parts outside the CDR3, is EPEVTQTPSHQVTQMGQEVILRCVPISNHLYFYWYRQILGQKVEFLVSFYNNEISEKSEIFDDQFSVERPDGSNFTLKIRSTKLEDSAMYFCASKGLGNEQFFGPGTRLTVL.

J is TRBJ1-2 and V is TRBV7-9, with a weak D call TRBD1 (5 bases). V lost 5 bases, J lost 0 bases, and 13 bases lay in between. Germline CDR1 and CDR2: SEHNR and FQNEAQ (reference sequence). The CDR3 is made up of 15 amino acids. CDR3 loop: CASSGGDVTNYGYTF. CDR3 DNA: TGTGCCAGCAGCGGGGGGGACGTTACTAACTATGGCTACACCTTC.

The rearrangement links TRBV2 to TRBJ2-3, with a possible D match to TRBD2 (5 bases). V dropped 5 bases and J dropped 4 bases, with 10 bases sitting between them. Germline-derived CDR1 and CDR2 are SNHLY and FYNNEI. CDR3 length: 13 amino acids. In DNA, the CDR3 is TGTGCCAGCAGTCGGGAAATCGCAGATACGCAGTATTTT. Its protein is CASSREIADTQYF. Filled out from reference TRBV2 and TRBJ2-3, the complete variable domain reads EPEVTQTPSHQVTQMGQEVILRCVPISNHLYFYWYRQILGQKVEFLVSFYNNEISEKSEIFDDQFSVERPDGSNFTLKIRSTKLEDSAMYFCASSREIADTQYFGPGTRLTVL.

The rearrangement links TRBV5-1 to TRBJ2-2; D gene uncertain. CDR1 and CDR2 (germline): SGHRS, YFSETQ. Trimming took off 2 bases at V and 0 bases at J, with 5 bases between the two ends. The CDR3 has 14 residues. CDR3 bases: TGCGCCAGCAGCTTAGCAACGAACACCGGGGAGCTGTTTTTT. This sequence encodes CASSLATNTGELFF.

This chain joins TRBV11-3 and TRBJ2-5; 7 nucleotides line up with TRBD1. This CDR3 region has 16 residues. Germline values: CDR1 SGHNT, CDR2 YENEEA. V gave up 5 bases and J gave up 4 bases; unmatched junction bases: 13. This CDR3 is CASSPSGQPKGETQYF. CDR3 DNA: TGTGCCAGCAGCCCATCGGGACAGCCAAAGGGAGAGACCCAGTACTTC.

The chain links TRBV5-1 to TRBJ2-3, with D uncertain. The CDR3 sequence is 15 residues long. Germline V lookup: CDR1 SGHRS, CDR2 YFSETQ. Trimming took 8 bases from V and 6 from J, leaving 22 bases between them. The CDR3 loop is CASHGEATTRDTQYF. CDR3 in DNA: TGCGCCAGTCACGGTGAGGCCACGACGCGTGATACGCAGTATTTT. The whole variable domain, filled in from reference TRBV5-1 and TRBJ2-3, reads KAGVTQTPRYLIKTRGQQVTLSCSPISGHRSVSWYQQTPGQGLQFLFEYFSETQRNKGNFPGRFSGRQFSNSRSEMNVSTLELGDSALYLCASHGEATTRDTQYFGPGTRLTVL.

The chain couples TRBV18 to TRBJ1-5; TRBD1 agrees at 7 bases. V shed 2 bases and J 6 bases; nucleotides not matched to a gene: 13. CDR3 length: 17 residues. Germline values: CDR1 KGHSH, CDR2 LQKENI. CDR3 protein: CASSPRGQGVGSQPQHF. CDR3 bases: TGTGCCAGCTCACCAAGGGGGCAGGGGGTAGGTAGTCAGCCCCAGCATTTT.

This chain connects TRBV28 to TRBJ1-3; 10 positions agree with TRBD1. The germline CDR1 and CDR2 sequences are MDHEN and SYDVKM. Unmatched junction bases numbered 4, after V lost 6 bases and J lost 2 bases. The CDR3 runs 15 residues. The CDR3 loop is CASRRTGGTGNTIYF. The CDR3 DNA reads as TGTGCCAGCAGGAGGACAGGGGGGACTGGAAACACCATATATTTT.

V and J are TRBV6-4 and TRBJ2-3; TRBD2 agrees at 8 bases. Germline V gene sequence: CDR1 MRHNA, CDR2 SNTAGT. V shed 2 bases and J 4 bases; nucleotides not matched to a gene: 5. The CDR3 contains 15 residues. The CDR3 protein is CASSDQAGGADTQYF. Written as DNA, the CDR3 is TGTGCCAGCAGTGACCAGGCGGGGGGTGCAGATACGCAGTATTTT.

V usage is TRBV28 and J usage is TRBJ2-6; D unclear. The germline V and J ends were trimmed by 3 bases and 0 bases, with 6 bases remaining between them. Germline V gives CDR1 MDHEN, CDR2 SYDVKM. The CDR3 sequence is 15 residues long. CDR3 loop: CASSFEHSGANVLTF. As DNA, the CDR3 is TGTGCCAGCAGTTTTGAGCACTCTGGGGCCAACGTCCTGACTTTC.

The CDR3: CASSRGQGNSPLHF. The CDR3 DNA follows: TGTGCCAGCAGCAGAGGACAGGGAAATTCACCCCTCCACTTT. The genes are TRBV5-8 and TRBJ1-6; 8 nucleotides match TRBD1. The CDR3 runs 14 residues. Germline assignment: CDR1 SGHTS and CDR2 YDEGEE. The V segment lost 4 bases and the J segment 7 bases; nucleotides outside the gene matches: 4.

The gene calls are TRBV11-3 and TRBJ1-6; the D is unclear. The CDR3 loop spans 14 amino acids. Germline lookup yields CDR1 SGHNT and CDR2 YENEEA. Trimming left V 3 bases short and J 0 bases short, with 3 bases between. In DNA form, the CDR3 reads TGTGCCAGCAGCTTCAGCTCCTATAATTCACCCCTCCACTTT. Amino acid sequence: CASSFSSYNSPLHF.

The V call is TRBV5-1, the J call TRBJ2-3, with TRBD2 identical over 10 bases. Germline V CDR1 and CDR2: SGHRS, YFSETQ. This CDR3 contains 16 residues. Losses at the gene ends were 4 bases for V and 2 bases for J; bases not matched to a gene: 7. The chain's CDR3 is CASSEIAGGNTDTQYF. The CDR3 DNA reads TGCGCCAGCAGCGAAATAGCGGGGGGAAACACAGATACGCAGTATTTT.

The chain uses TRBV6-5 and TRBJ2-7, with D tentatively TRBD1 (6 bases). The germline gives CDR1 MNHEY, CDR2 SVGAGI. This CDR3 is 14 amino acids long. The V end was cut by 5 bases, the J end by 2 bases, with 13 bases between. CDR3 loop: CASSPGDKPYEQYV. The CDR3 DNA sequence: TGTGCCAGCAGTCCCGGGGACAAACCCTACGAGCAGTACGTC.

The chain links TRBV7-9 to TRBJ1-1; weak D call: TRBD1 (5 bases). Trimming removed 1 base at V and 11 bases at J, with 8 bases between. CDR1 and CDR2 from the germline V gene are SEHNR and FQNEAQ (reference sequence). This CDR3 region has 11 residues. CDR3 amino acids: CASSLEGMAFF. In nucleotides, the CDR3 is TGTGCCAGCAGCTTAGAGGGGATGGCTTTCTTT.

CDR3 in DNA: TGTGCCAGCAGTCGTGCGGGCGCGTACGAGCAGTACTTC. Translating gives CASSRAGAYEQYF. The chain employs TRBV6-6 and TRBJ2-7; D is perhaps TRBD2 (5 bases). This CDR3 has 13 residues. The germline gives CDR1 MNHNY, CDR2 SVGAGI (reference sequence). Between the trimmed V and J ends, which lost 5 bases and 4 bases, there was a span of 12 bases.

The rearrangement links TRBV11-3 to TRBJ2-1, with TRBD2 identical over 13 bases. The CDR3 contains 16 residues. Per the germline V gene, CDR1 is SGHNT and CDR2 is YENEEA. The trim removed 6 bases at V and 8 bases at J, leaving 10 bases unmatched. This chain's CDR3 is CASSIGLAGVTDEQFF. The CDR3 DNA reads as TGTGCCAGCAGTATAGGACTAGCGGGGGTTACTGATGAGCAGTTCTTC. The variable domain in full, completed from reference TRBV11-3 and TRBJ2-1, reads EAGVVQSPRYKIIEKKQPVAFWCNPISGHNTLYWYLQNLGQGPELLIRYENEEAVDDSQLPKDRFSAERLKGVDSTLKIQPAELGDSAVYLCASSIGLAGVTDEQFFGPGTRLTVL.

This chain joins TRBV6-1 and TRBJ1-2, with 8 bases identical to TRBD1. Germline assignment: CDR1 MNHNS and CDR2 SASEGT. V was pared by 5 bases and J by 5 bases, with 10 bases of the junction left unmatched. The CDR3 runs 15 residues. The CDR3 nucleotides are TGTGCCAGCAGTAAAGACAGGGGCGGGCCTTATGGCTACACCTTC. Protein: CASSKDRGGPYGYTF.